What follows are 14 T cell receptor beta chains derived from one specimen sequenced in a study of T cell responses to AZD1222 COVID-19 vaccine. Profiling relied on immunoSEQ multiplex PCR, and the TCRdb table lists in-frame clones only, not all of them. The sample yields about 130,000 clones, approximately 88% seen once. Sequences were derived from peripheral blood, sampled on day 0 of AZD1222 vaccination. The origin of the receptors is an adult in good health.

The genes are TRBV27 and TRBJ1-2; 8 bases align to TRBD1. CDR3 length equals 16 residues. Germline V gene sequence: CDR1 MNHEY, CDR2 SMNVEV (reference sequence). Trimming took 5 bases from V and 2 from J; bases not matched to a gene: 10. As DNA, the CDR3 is TGTGCCAGCAGTGCCCTTCGACAGGGGCCCAACTATGGCTACACCTTC. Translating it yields CASSALRQGPNYGYTF.

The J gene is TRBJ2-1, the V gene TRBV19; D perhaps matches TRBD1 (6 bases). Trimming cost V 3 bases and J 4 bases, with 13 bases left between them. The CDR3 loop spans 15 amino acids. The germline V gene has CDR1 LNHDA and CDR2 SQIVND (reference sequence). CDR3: CASSINRDQYNEQFF. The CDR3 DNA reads TGTGCCAGTAGTATCAACAGGGACCAATACAATGAGCAGTTCTTC.

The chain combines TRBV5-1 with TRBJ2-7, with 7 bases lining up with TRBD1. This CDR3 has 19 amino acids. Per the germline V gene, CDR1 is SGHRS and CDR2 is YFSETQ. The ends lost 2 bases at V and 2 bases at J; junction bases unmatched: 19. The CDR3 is CASSFLPPTRKGGPYEQYF. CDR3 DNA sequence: TGCGCCAGCAGCTTTCTCCCACCGACCCGGAAAGGGGGCCCCTACGAGCAGTACTTC.

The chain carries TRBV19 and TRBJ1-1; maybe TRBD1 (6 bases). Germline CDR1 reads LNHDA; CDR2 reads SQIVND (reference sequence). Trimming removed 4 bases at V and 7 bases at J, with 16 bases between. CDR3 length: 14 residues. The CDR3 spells CASSKQGFNNEAFF. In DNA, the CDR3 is TGTGCCAGTAGTAAACAGGGCTTTAATAATGAAGCTTTCTTT.

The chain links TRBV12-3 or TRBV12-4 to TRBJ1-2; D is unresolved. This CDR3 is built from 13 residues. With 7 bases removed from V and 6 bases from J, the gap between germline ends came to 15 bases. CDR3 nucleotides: TGTGCCAGCACCAGGACGGAGGCGGATGGCTACACCTTC. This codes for CASTRTEADGYTF.

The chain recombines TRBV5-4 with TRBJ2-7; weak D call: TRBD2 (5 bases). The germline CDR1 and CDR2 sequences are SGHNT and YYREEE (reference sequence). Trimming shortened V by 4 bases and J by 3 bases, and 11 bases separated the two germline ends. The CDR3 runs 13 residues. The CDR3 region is CASSPPGNYEQYF. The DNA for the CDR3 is TGTGCCAGCAGCCCGCCGGGAAACTACGAGCAGTACTTC.

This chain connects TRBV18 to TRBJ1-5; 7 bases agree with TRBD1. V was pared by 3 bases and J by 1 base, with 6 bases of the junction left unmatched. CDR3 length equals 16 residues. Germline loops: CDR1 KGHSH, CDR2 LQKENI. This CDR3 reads CASSPNSGQSNQPQHF. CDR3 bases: TGTGCCAGCTCACCCAACTCGGGACAGAGCAATCAGCCCCAGCATTTT.

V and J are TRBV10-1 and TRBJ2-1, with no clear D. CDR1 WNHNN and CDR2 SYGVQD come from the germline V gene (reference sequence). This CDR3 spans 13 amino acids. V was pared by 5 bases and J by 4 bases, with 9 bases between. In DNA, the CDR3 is TGCGCCAGCAGTCCTAAGGGTTACAATGAGCAGTTCTTC. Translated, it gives CASSPKGYNEQFF.

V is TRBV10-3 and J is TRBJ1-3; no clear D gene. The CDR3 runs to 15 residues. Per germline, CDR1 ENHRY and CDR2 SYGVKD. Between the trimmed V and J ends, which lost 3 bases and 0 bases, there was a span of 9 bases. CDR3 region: CAISESSASGNTIYF. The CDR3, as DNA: TGTGCCATCAGTGAATCATCCGCCTCTGGAAACACCATATATTTT.

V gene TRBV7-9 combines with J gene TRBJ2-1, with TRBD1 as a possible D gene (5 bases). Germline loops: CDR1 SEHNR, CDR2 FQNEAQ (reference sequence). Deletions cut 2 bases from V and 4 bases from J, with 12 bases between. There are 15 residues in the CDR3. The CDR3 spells CASSLLSGYYNEQFF. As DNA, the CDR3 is TGTGCCAGCAGCTTACTGTCAGGGTATTACAATGAGCAGTTCTTC.

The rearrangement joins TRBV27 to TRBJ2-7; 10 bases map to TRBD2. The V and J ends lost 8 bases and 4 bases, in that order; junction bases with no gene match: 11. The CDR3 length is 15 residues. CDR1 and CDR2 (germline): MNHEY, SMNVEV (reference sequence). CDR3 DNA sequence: TGTGCCAGCTCTCGAGCGGGAGGGCCGAAGTACGAGCAGTACTTC. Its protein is CASSRAGGPKYEQYF.

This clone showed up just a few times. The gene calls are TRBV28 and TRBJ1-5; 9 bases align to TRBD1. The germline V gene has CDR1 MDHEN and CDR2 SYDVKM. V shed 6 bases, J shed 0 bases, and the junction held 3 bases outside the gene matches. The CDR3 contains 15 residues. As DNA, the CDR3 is TGTGCCAGCAGACTGACAGGGGGTAGCAATCAGCCCCAGCATTTT. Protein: CASRLTGGSNQPQHF.

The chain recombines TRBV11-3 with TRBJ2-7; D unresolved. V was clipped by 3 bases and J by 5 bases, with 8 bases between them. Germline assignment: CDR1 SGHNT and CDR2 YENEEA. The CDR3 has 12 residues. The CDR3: CASSLSSDEQYF. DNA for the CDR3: TGTGCCAGCAGCTTGTCTAGTGACGAGCAGTACTTC.

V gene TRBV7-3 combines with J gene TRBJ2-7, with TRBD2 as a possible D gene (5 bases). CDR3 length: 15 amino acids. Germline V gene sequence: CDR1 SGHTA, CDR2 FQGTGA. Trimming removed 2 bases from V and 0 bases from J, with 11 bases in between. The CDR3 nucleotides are TGTGCCAGCAGCTTATCCGGGGATAGCTCCTACGAGCAGTACTTC. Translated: CASSLSGDSSYEQYF.